The rows below give T cell receptor beta chains drawn from one sample of a study of PD-L1 blockade in urothelial cancer. Clones were read by immunoSEQ multiplex PCR, and TCRdb kept only the in-frame ones, dropping some. The table has about 21,000 clones, around 90% seen once; the top ten hold about 15%. The input for sequencing was PBMCs, taken around atezolizumab (anti-PD-L1) treatment. These receptors all come from an older woman with urothelial cancer. Both conserved end residues are part of each CDR3. Fields, in order: CDR3 DNA, CDR3 protein, J gene, V gene, D gene, clone size. The D gene is left open where the match is weak. Clone sizes are given selectively: once, few, many, or a class where the clone is expanded.

TGTGCCAGCAGCGTCACAGGGTACAACACTGAAGCTTTCTTT CASSVTGYNTEAFF TRBJ1-1 TRBV9 . once
TGTGCCAGCAGGACAGGGGGGTGGGACTACGAGCAGTACTTC CASRTGGWDYEQYF TRBJ2-7 TRBV2 TRBD1 .
TGTGCCAGCTCACGGGGACTAGCGGGGAAGGACATTCAGTACTTC CASSRGLAGKDIQYF TRBJ2-4 TRBV18 TRBD2 .
TGTGCCAGCAGAGCCGGACTAGCAGAATTTTCAGATACGCAGTATTTT CASRAGLAEFSDTQYF TRBJ2-3 TRBV2 TRBD2 .
TGCGCCAGCAGCGCACAGGGCACAGATACGCAGTATTTT CASSAQGTDTQYF TRBJ2-3 TRBV5-1 . once
TGTGCCAGCAGCTCCGATAGCGGGAGCCTCTCCTACGAGCAGTACTTC CASSSDSGSLSYEQYF TRBJ2-7 TRBV7-6 TRBD2 once
TGCAGCGTTGCGGAGACTAGCGTCTCAAGTGTGACGCAGTATTTT CSVAETSVSSVTQYF TRBJ2-3 TRBV29-1 TRBD2 .
TGTGCCAGCAGCTTGCACCGGGCTGAGGGTGGAAACACCATATATTTT CASSLHRAEGGNTIYF TRBJ1-3 TRBV5-6 . few
TGTGCCAGCAGTTTAGCCAGGGGGGCCCAAGAGACCCAGTACTTC CASSLARGAQETQYF TRBJ2-5 TRBV27 . .
TGTGCCAGCAGCTTCCAGGGGGCAACTAATGAAAAACTGTTTTTT CASSFQGATNEKLFF TRBJ1-4 TRBV7-6 TRBD1 once
TGTGCCAGCAGCAGTTACGTAGCGGGAGCGGGCACCGGGGAGCTGTTTTTT CASSSYVAGAGTGELFF TRBJ2-2 TRBV7-9 TRBD2 .
TGCGCCAGCAGCGGAGCGGGAGGGCCTAGTGATACGCAGTATTTT CASSGAGGPSDTQYF TRBJ2-3 TRBV5-1 TRBD2 .
TGTGCCAGCACCCCGACAGGGTTAAGTTACGAGCAGTACTTC CASTPTGLSYEQYF TRBJ2-7 TRBV28 TRBD1 .
TGTGCCAGCAGCTCCTACCGGGACAGGGGGTCGGCTGAGCAGTTCTTC CASSSYRDRGSAEQFF TRBJ2-1 TRBV9 TRBD1 .
TGTGCCAGCAGTTCACAGGGGACAGACATTCAGTACTTC CASSSQGTDIQYF TRBJ2-4 TRBV27 TRBD1 .
TGTGCCAGCACCTCGGGAGGGGGCTTTAAACGGGAGACCCAGTACTTC CASTSGGGFKRETQYF TRBJ2-5 TRBV28 . .
TGTGCCAGCAGCGTGGGGCTAGCGGTGCATGAGCAGTTCTTC CASSVGLAVHEQFF TRBJ2-1 TRBV9 TRBD2 .
TGTGCCAGCAGCTCCGGACTAGCGGGAGAAAAATACGAGCAGTACTTC CASSSGLAGEKYEQYF TRBJ2-7 TRBV7-9 TRBD2 .
TGTGCCAGCAGCGTAGAGGAACTAGCGGGGCCTTTCCCAGATACGCAGTATTTT CASSVEELAGPFPDTQYF TRBJ2-3 TRBV9 TRBD2 .
TGCGCCAGCAGCTTAAGCACCGGGACAGGGCTTGGAAACACCATATATTTT CASSLSTGTGLGNTIYF TRBJ1-3 TRBV5-1 TRBD1 .
TGTGCCAGCAGCGACCGGGACAGGGGAGATGAGACCCAGTACTTC CASSDRDRGDETQYF TRBJ2-5 TRBV9 TRBD1 once
TGTGCCAGCAGCGTTAGGGCCGCTAGCGGGAGGCGTCAAGAGACCCAGTACTTC CASSVRAASGRRQETQYF TRBJ2-5 TRBV7-2 TRBD2 .
TGCGCCAGCAGCCAACTAGCGGGGGAGCTGTTTTTT CASSQLAGELFF TRBJ2-2 TRBV4-1 . .
TGTGCCAGTCGACAGGGGGCGGCCTATGGCTACACCTTC CASRQGAAYGYTF TRBJ1-2 TRBV27 TRBD1 .
TGCGCCAGCAGCCAGCTCCTCGAGGGGACTTCCCGGGAGACCCAGTACTTC CASSQLLEGTSRETQYF TRBJ2-5 TRBV4-1 . once
TGTGCCATCAGGCGGCGTGACTCGGGGGAGCAGTACTTC CAIRRRDSGEQYF TRBJ2-7 TRBV10-3 . .